Presented here are 26 T cell receptor beta chains from one specimen sequenced in a study of vaccination and CD4 T cells after COVID-19. Their cognate antigens are unknown. Once obtained from cultured CD4+ T cells, the DNA was sequenced using the Oncomine TCR Beta short-read assay. Each CDR3 protein gets one entry after TCRdb re-called the PCR reads with MiXCR. The table has about 17,000 distinct CDR3 sequences, 45% to 65% seen once. Treatment indicated: approximately nine-day PBMC culture with coronavirus spike peptide pools or control peptides (ViraFEST assay). Material: CD4+ T cells from blood, cultured in vitro. The receptors were sampled from a human donor who had recovered from COVID-19.

Here the CDR3 DNA reads TGTGCCAGCAGTGTCCTTAGCGGGAACACAGATACGCAGTATTTT. Protein: CASSVLSGNTDTQYF. The chain combines TRBV2 with TRBJ2-3, with 8 nucleotides matching TRBD2. The CDR3 is made up of 15 amino acids. Germline assignment: CDR1 SNHLY and CDR2 FYNNEI. The J segment lost 2 bases and the V segment lost 4 bases, leaving 5 bases of the junction unmatched.

The table lists this clonotype with a few counts. The chain links TRBV6-5 to TRBJ1-6; 7 bases map to TRBD1. The CDR3 is 16 amino acids. V was pared by 3 bases and J by 7 bases, with 9 bases of the junction left unmatched. Germline assignment: CDR1 MNHEY and CDR2 SVGAGI. The CDR3 nucleotides read TGTGCCAGCAGTTATAACTCCGGGACAGCCAATTCACCCCTCCACTTT. This encodes CASSYNSGTANSPLHF.

V usage is TRBV20-1 and J usage is TRBJ2-3, with a possible D match to TRBD2 (5 bases). This CDR3 region has 15 residues. Trimming stripped 3 bases from V and 3 bases from J, with 16 bases between. Germline values: CDR1 DFQATT, CDR2 SNEGSKA (reference sequence). The CDR3 nucleotides read TGCAGTGCTAGGAATCCCCGGGGAGAGACAGATACGCAGTATTTT. Its protein product is CSARNPRGETDTQYF.

The count of this clonotype is one. This chain connects TRBV5-4 to TRBJ1-1, with no clear D. This CDR3 region has 14 residues. In germline, CDR1 is SGHNT, CDR2 YYREEE (reference sequence). V was shortened by 3 bases and J by 1 base, with 10 bases between the two germline ends. CDR3 loop: CASSSRVKNTEAFF. The CDR3 DNA reads TGTGCCAGCAGCTCCCGGGTAAAGAACACTGAAGCTTTCTTT.

CDR3 in amino acids: CASSFGGSNQPQHF. CDR3 in DNA: TGTGCCAGCAGTTTTGGGGGGAGCAATCAGCCCCAGCATTTT. This chain joins TRBV27 and TRBJ1-5; maybe TRBD1 (5 bases). V lost 3 bases, J lost 1 base, and 7 bases lay in between. The CDR3 has 14 amino acids. The germline V gene has CDR1 MNHEY and CDR2 SMNVEV (reference sequence).

This clonotype appeared a few times. The gene calls are TRBV20-1 and TRBJ2-7; D gene uncertain. V lost 1 base and J lost 4, with 8 bases in between. CDR3 length equals 12 residues. CDR1 and CDR2 (germline): DFQATT, SNEGSKA (reference sequence). This chain's CDR3 is CSARAGGYEQYF. The CDR3 DNA reads as TGCAGTGCTAGAGCCGGCGGTTACGAGCAGTACTTC.

This clonotype was seen a handful of times. This chain links TRBV7-9 with TRBJ1-2, with TRBD1 identical over 9 bases. Germline-derived CDR1 and CDR2 are SEHNR and FQNEAQ (reference sequence). V lost 2 bases, J lost 4 bases, and 8 bases stayed unmatched. This CDR3 is 16 amino acids long. CDR3 residues: CASSLKRGQGGYGYTF. The CDR3 DNA reads TGTGCCAGCAGCTTAAAAAGGGGACAGGGTGGCTATGGCTACACCTTC.

This clonotype was seen a few times. The V gene is TRBV6-1, the J gene TRBJ2-7; 9 bases are a match to TRBD2. CDR3 size: 16 residues. V trimming: 5 bases; J trimming: 6 bases; junction bases outside the gene matches: 14. Looked up from germline, CDR1 is MNHNS and CDR2 is SASEGT. The CDR3 region has the DNA TGTGCCAGCAGTCCTCCGGGGGAGCGGGAGGCGGGCGAGCAGTACTTC. This gives the protein CASSPPGEREAGEQYF.

The chain joins TRBV7-6 to TRBJ2-3, with 7 bases that match TRBD1. This CDR3 comprises 15 residues. Germline V gene sequence: CDR1 SGHVS, CDR2 FNYEAQ. V lost 4 bases, J lost 6 bases, and 10 bases stayed unmatched. CDR3: CASSYDRVGPDTQYF. In nucleotides, the CDR3 is TGTGCCAGCAGCTACGACAGGGTGGGGCCCGATACGCAGTATTTT.

The V gene is TRBV6-1, the J gene TRBJ1-1, with a weak D call TRBD1 (6 bases). From germline, CDR1 is MNHNS and CDR2 SASEGT. V lost 7 bases and J 2 bases, leaving 14 bases between the germline ends. The CDR3 spans 14 residues. In DNA, the CDR3 is TGTGCCAGCAAGAGGGGTGGGGGCAACACTGAAGCTTTCTTT. Its translation: CASKRGGGNTEAFF.

The V gene is TRBV30, the J gene TRBJ2-3; TRBD2 matches at 7 bases. After removal of 0 bases from V and 3 bases from J, the junction contained 6 bases not matched to a gene. Per germline, CDR1 GTSNPN and CDR2 SVGIG (reference sequence). The CDR3 extends over 15 amino acids. CDR3 protein: CAWSVRGRVTDTQYF. CDR3 in DNA: TGTGCCTGGAGTGTACGAGGGAGGGTTACAGATACGCAGTATTTT.

The V call is TRBV6-1, the J call TRBJ1-2, with TRBD1 as a possible D gene (5 bases). V lost 5 bases and J lost 6, with 13 bases in between. Germline-derived CDR1 and CDR2 are MNHNS and SASEGT. The length of the CDR3 is 13 residues. CDR3 region: CASSPQGKDGYTF. The CDR3 coding sequence is TGTGCCAGCAGTCCCCAGGGTAAAGATGGCTACACCTTC.

The chain carries TRBV19 and TRBJ2-5, with 8 bases that match TRBD1. Germline V CDR1 and CDR2: LNHDA, SQIVND (reference sequence). The CDR3 is 15 amino acids. Trimming at V came to 5 bases and at J to 5 bases, leaving 10 bases not matched to a gene. CDR3 amino acids: CASSAGTGGAETQYF. The CDR3 region has the DNA TGTGCCAGTAGTGCGGGGACAGGAGGGGCTGAGACCCAGTACTTC.

The DNA of the CDR3 is TGTGCCAGCAGCGCGCCGGAGACAGGGAATGAAAAACTGTTTTTT. This gives the protein CASSAPETGNEKLFF. The rearrangement links TRBV7-9 to TRBJ1-4; 7 nucleotides align to TRBD1. CDR1 and CDR2 (germline): SEHNR, FQNEAQ (reference sequence). J lost 5 bases, V lost 5 bases, and 8 bases had no gene match. The CDR3 is 15 residues long.

This chain joins TRBV15 and TRBJ2-6; D remains unclear. This CDR3 spans 16 amino acids. CDR1 and CDR2 (germline): LNHNV, YYDKDF (reference sequence). V was clipped by 1 base and J by 0 bases, with 7 bases between them. The CDR3 DNA reads TGTGCCACCAGCAGAGTTATATCCTCTGGGGCCAACGTCCTGACTTTC. This gives the protein CATSRVISSGANVLTF.

This clonotype was seen only once. As DNA, the CDR3 is TGTGCCAGCAGTTACTCCGCCGAGCCACACAATGAGCAGTTCTTC. This translates into CASSYSAEPHNEQFF. The chain links TRBV6-5 to TRBJ2-1; D is ambiguous. The CDR3 covers 15 residues. Per the germline V gene, CDR1 is MNHEY and CDR2 is SVGAGI. V lost 0 bases and J lost 5, with 11 bases in between.

This clonotype has more than one count but fewer than ten. This CDR3 reads CASSLLGYTSSGANVLTF. DNA of the CDR3: TGTGCCAGCAGCTTATTGGGGTACACAAGCTCTGGGGCCAACGTCCTGACTTTC. The rearrangement joins TRBV7-8 to TRBJ2-6; D gene uncertain. Germline values: CDR1 SGHVS, CDR2 FQNEAQ. With 2 bases removed from V and 0 bases from J, the gap between germline ends came to 14 bases. The CDR3 spans 18 residues.

This chain links TRBV15 with TRBJ1-5; D possibly corresponds to TRBD1 (5 bases). Germline loops: CDR1 LNHNV, CDR2 YYDKDF (reference sequence). CDR3 size: 14 residues. Trimming removed 3 bases at V and 5 bases at J, with 11 bases between. The CDR3 sequence is CATSSQSGDQPQHF. The CDR3 nucleotides are TGTGCCACCAGCAGCCAATCGGGGGATCAGCCCCAGCATTTT.

The genes are TRBV15 and TRBJ2-7; the match to TRBD2 covers 14 bases. V dropped 5 bases and J dropped 6; count of bases not matched to a gene: 9. CDR1 is LNHNV, CDR2 YYDKDF, per germline (reference sequence). The CDR3 contains 16 residues. CDR3 bases: TGTGCCACCAGCTCGTGGACTAGCGGGAGGCAGGGCGAGCAGTACTTC. Translating it yields CATSSWTSGRQGEQYF.

The chain uses TRBV6-2 or TRBV6-3 and TRBJ2-2; D might be TRBD2 (5 bases). Germline V gene data show CDR1 as MNHEY and CDR2 as SVGEGT. Trimming left V 6 bases short and J 5 bases short, with 10 bases between. This CDR3 spans 13 amino acids. The CDR3 protein is CASRNEGTGELFF. The CDR3 DNA sequence: TGTGCCAGCAGAAATGAGGGTACCGGGGAGCTGTTTTTT.

The chain uses TRBV20-1 and TRBJ1-2; no clear D. From germline, CDR1 is DFQATT and CDR2 SNEGSKA (reference sequence). The CDR3 spans 15 residues. The V end was cut by 3 bases, the J end by 4 bases, with 18 bases between. The CDR3 loop reads CSASARTGKFYGYTF. The CDR3 DNA follows: TGCAGTGCTAGCGCTCGCACGGGAAAATTCTATGGCTACACCTTC.

The V gene is TRBV12-3 or TRBV12-4, the J gene TRBJ2-3; 9 positions match TRBD2. The CDR3 is made up of 14 amino acids. Trimming took 6 bases from V and 4 from J; bases not matched to a gene: 5. The CDR3, as DNA: TGTGCCAGCAGGAGCGGGGGGCCGGCAGATACGCAGTATTTT. Translating it yields CASRSGGPADTQYF.

The DNA for the CDR3 is TGCAGTGCTAGCGGACTAGCGGGTTCTGGTACCAATGAGCAGTTCTTC. Amino acid sequence: CSASGLAGSGTNEQFF. The chain recombines TRBV20-1 with TRBJ2-1; 11 positions agree with TRBD2. Trimming at V came to 3 bases and at J to 6 bases, leaving 10 bases not matched to a gene. The V gene's germline CDR1 is DFQATT and CDR2 SNEGSKA (reference sequence). The CDR3 length is 16 residues.

The rearrangement uses TRBV7-8 and TRBJ1-5; the D is unclear. The V gene lost 5 bases and the J gene lost 0 bases, with 26 bases spanning the gap. CDR1 and CDR2 (germline): SGHVS, FQNEAQ. CDR3 length equals 20 residues. In DNA, the CDR3 is TGTGCCAGCAGCCCGCTTTGGGGAAGGTCCCTGTGGGATAGCAATCAGCCCCAGCATTTT. Protein sequence: CASSPLWGRSLWDSNQPQHF.

The chain carries TRBV2 and TRBJ1-1; D is uncertain. V gave up 6 bases and J gave up 0 bases, with 8 bases separating them. Germline V gene lookup returns CDR1 SNHLY and CDR2 FYNNEI. This CDR3 has 13 amino acids. CDR3 sequence reads: CASSPGLNTEAFF. The CDR3 coding sequence is TGTGCCAGCAGCCCCGGCTTGAACACTGAAGCTTTCTTT.

The chain links TRBV7-2 to TRBJ2-5, with unresolved D. CDR1 SGHTA and CDR2 FQGNSA come from the germline V gene. V was clipped by 3 bases and J by 4 bases, with 3 bases between them. This CDR3 spans 11 amino acids. The CDR3 sequence is CASSFLETQYF. CDR3 nucleotides: TGTGCCAGCAGCTTTTTAGAGACCCAGTACTTC.